Sequencing of this T cell receptor (beta chain) was carried out in a study of blood T cell repertoires in COVID-19. Study details: Samples representing acute and convalescent COVID-19 were sourced from the United States, Italy and Spain.

In the authors' workflow: The assay estimated nucleated cells by amplifying reference gene primers. Measured with immunoSEQ multiplex PCR; TCRdb has only the in-frame clones, and not every one. Clone size and V and J calls were adopted from that table, with D and trimming inferred from the DNA. The sample has about 80,000 clones; over 70% are singletons. The length of the CDR3 is 15 residues. V gave up 7 bases and J gave up 3 bases; unmatched junction bases: 8. Germline V gene data show CDR1 as LNHDA and CDR2 as SQIVND (reference sequence). Sequenced material: peripheral blood. This sequence was found in a man older than 75 with acute or convalescent COVID-19. This chain connects TRBV19 to TRBJ2-2, with 7 bases lining up with TRBD1. In nucleotides, the CDR3 is TGTGCCAGTATCCGAGGACAGGCTTACACCGGGGAGCTGTTTTTT. Amino acids: CASIRGQAYTGELFF. The entire variable domain, with the rest obtained from reference TRBV19 and TRBJ2-2, is as follows: DGGITQSPKYLFRKEGQNVTLSCEQNLNHDAMYWYRQDPGQGLRLIYYSQIVNDFQKGDIAEGYSVSREKKESFPLTVTSAQKNPTAFYLCASIRGQAYTGELFFGEGSRLTVL.